Listed here are 12 T cell receptor beta chains from one sample, sequenced in a study of response to subunit inactivated influenza vaccine. TCRdb redid the calling of the RT-PCR reads with MiXCR, one entry per CDR3 protein. The sample records approximately 500,000 distinct CDR3 sequences, 12% to 15% being singletons. Sequenced material: PBMCs from blood, taken roughly 13 days after vaccination. The receptors were sampled from a man in his fifties who received an inactivated influenza vaccine.

This clonotype was picked up a small number of times. The rearrangement joins TRBV28 to TRBJ2-3; D might be TRBD1 (6 bases). V dropped 6 bases and J dropped 6 bases, with 22 bases sitting between them. Germline V lookup: CDR1 MDHEN, CDR2 SYDVKM. The CDR3 has 16 residues. CDR3 loop: CASRTSGHPSVDTQYF. In nucleotides, the CDR3 is TGTGCCAGCAGAACTTCGGGACACCCGTCGGTGGATACGCAGTATTTT.

This clonotype showed up just a few times. The chain links TRBV5-6 to TRBJ2-7; D unresolved. Germline V gives CDR1 SGHDT, CDR2 YYEEEE. V was shortened by 4 bases and J by 5 bases, with 25 bases between the two germline ends. This CDR3 region has 17 residues. The CDR3 spells CASSAHHQISGFDEQYF. CDR3 coding DNA: TGTGCCAGCAGCGCCCATCATCAGATTTCGGGTTTCGACGAGCAGTACTTC. The entire variable domain, with the rest obtained from reference TRBV5-6 and TRBJ2-7, is as follows: DAGVTQSPTHLIKTRGQQVTLRCSPKSGHDTVSWYQQALGQGPQFIFQYYEEEERQRGNFPDRFSGHQFPNYSSELNVNALLLGDSALYLCASSAHHQISGFDEQYFGPGTRLTVT.

The V call is TRBV20-1, the J call TRBJ1-6, with D maybe TRBD1 (5 bases). V was trimmed by 1 base and J by 8 bases, leaving 12 bases between them. Germline V gene lookup returns CDR1 DFQATT and CDR2 SNEGSKA (reference sequence). The CDR3 totals 14 residues. In DNA form, the CDR3 reads TGCAGTGCTAGAGTTCGGGGGGGTGATTCACCCCTCCACTTT. It yields the protein CSARVRGGDSPLHF.

This clonotype was seen a handful of times. DNA for the CDR3: TGTGCCACCAGCAAGAACAGGCTTAGCAATCAGCCCCAGCATTTT. Protein: CATSKNRLSNQPQHF. The chain recombines TRBV15 with TRBJ1-5; possibly TRBD1 for D (5 bases). V lost 4 bases to trimming and J lost 0 bases, with 10 bases between them. The CDR3 totals 15 residues. In germline, CDR1 is LNHNV, CDR2 YYDKDF (reference sequence).

This clonotype was observed many times. The chain has TRBV6-8 and TRBJ2-1; 10 nucleotides line up with TRBD2. CDR1 and CDR2 (germline): MNHGY, SAAAGT. Trimming cost V 5 bases and J 4 bases; bases outside gene matches: 5. The CDR3 loop spans 15 amino acids. The CDR3 bases are TGTGCCAGCAGTGCCGGGACTAGCGCGTACAATGAGCAGTTCTTC. Its translation: CASSAGTSAYNEQFF.

CDR3 sequence (DNA): TGTGCCAGCAGCCCGGCCGTAGGACTAGCGGGAGACGATGAGCAGTTCTTC. Its translation: CASSPAVGLAGDDEQFF. This sequence joins TRBV5-5 and TRBJ2-1; 13 nucleotides align to TRBD2. This CDR3 region has 17 residues. V was clipped by 4 bases and J by 8 bases; unmatched bases: 12. Germline V gene data show CDR1 as SGHKS and CDR2 as YYEKEE (reference sequence).

The gene calls are TRBV6-1 and TRBJ1-2; D remains ambiguous. The CDR3 runs to 12 residues. CDR1 and CDR2 from the germline V gene are MNHNS and SASEGT. V dropped 1 base and J dropped 6 bases, with 6 bases sitting between them. The chain's CDR3 is CASSEVKNGYTF. CDR3 DNA: TGTGCCAGCAGTGAAGTAAAGAATGGCTACACCTTC.

In regard to this clonotype: Relative to the germline gene, one junction end is altered; a read error may explain this. This chain connects TRBV7-7 to TRBJ2-5; possible D gene TRBD2, 6 bases. Germline assignment: CDR1 SSHAT and CDR2 FNYEAQ (reference sequence). CDR3 length equals 14 residues. The CDR3: CASSRGTARETQYF. In nucleotides, the CDR3 is TGTGCTAGCAGTCGCGGGACCGCGCGAGAGACCCAGTACTTC.

This clonotype was seen more than once but under ten times. The V and J genes are TRBV11-2 and TRBJ2-5, with TRBD2 as a possible D gene (6 bases). This CDR3 comprises 14 residues. Per germline, CDR1 SGHAT and CDR2 FQNNGV. V was shortened by 5 bases and J by 5 bases, with 15 bases between the two germline ends. CDR3 DNA sequence: TGTGCCAGCAGCGCCCCGGAGGGGATTGAGACCCAGTACTTC. This encodes CASSAPEGIETQYF.

This clonotype turned up a few times. This rearrangement joins TRBV5-1 to TRBJ2-1, with TRBD2 matching 14 bases. From germline, CDR1 is SGHRS and CDR2 YFSETQ. With 3 bases clipped from V and 9 bases from J, the junction kept 5 bases outside the gene matches. The CDR3 is 15 amino acids. The CDR3 sequence: CASSSGTSGGSEQFF. CDR3 nucleotides: TGCGCCAGCAGCTCCGGGACTAGCGGGGGAAGTGAGCAGTTCTTC.

The chain recombines TRBV12-3 or TRBV12-4 with TRBJ2-4; no reliable D call. CDR3 length: 15 amino acids. V was pared by 5 bases and J by 1 base, with 12 bases between. For the CDR3, the DNA is TGTGCCAGCAGTGCACTCGGTATGGCCAAAAACATTCAGTACTTC. Translated, it gives CASSALGMAKNIQYF.

This clonotype was counted only a few times. The chain has TRBV14 and TRBJ2-7, with 7 nucleotides matching TRBD2. The CDR3 has 15 amino acids. J gave up 2 bases and V 1 base, and 5 bases lay outside the gene matches. Germline V gene data show CDR1 as SGHDN and CDR2 as FVKESK. CDR3 in DNA: TGTGCCAGCAGCCAAGTCGACCTAGCGGCCTACGAGCAGTACTTC. Its protein is CASSQVDLAAYEQYF.